The present TCR beta chain was sequenced within a study of CD8+CD57+ T cells in acquired aplastic anemia. This clonotype was recorded many times. No antigen is known for it. Trimming shortened V by 5 bases and J by 4 bases, and 12 bases separated the two germline ends. The CDR3 length is 12 residues. The germline V gene has CDR1 DFQATT and CDR2 SNEGSKA (reference sequence). Study-wide findings and caveats: Patients and controls had in common twenty-nine CD8+ CDR3 sequences.

Researchers used genomic DNA as the template to profile TCR beta VDJ and CDR3. TCRdb ran MiXCR on the reads and lists one entry per CDR3 protein. Counted here are under 200,000 distinct CDR3 sequences, 40% to 50% occurring once; the ten biggest clones make up around 9.7%. The sequenced patients had an expansion of CD8+CD57+ cells seen by flow cytometry. The TCR comes from a human donor with aplastic anemia. This chain links TRBV20-1 with TRBJ2-7; D is perhaps TRBD2 (6 bases). What was sequenced was sorted CD4+, CD8+, or CD8+CD57+ T cells (not recorded which) from PBMCs. Written as DNA, the CDR3 is TGCAGTGCTGGGGGGACCAATTACGAGCAGTACTTC. This sequence encodes CSAGGTNYEQYF.